This T cell receptor beta chain is drawn from a study of CXCR3-negative and CXCR3-positive naive CD8 T cells. As for the study in general: Roughly 1.5 +/- 0.3 million TRB reads came from each library, giving around 140 million in total. General study points: CXCR3 levels fell partly with cryopreservation; most assays relied on fresh PBMCs.

Preparation of TRB cDNA libraries relied on 5' RACE carrying UMI labels. TCRdb reprocessed the 5' RACE reads and reports one entry per CDR3 protein, with no DNA. This repertoire includes roughly 56,000 distinct CDR3 sequences. CDR3 length: 13 residues. The germline V gene has CDR1 LGHNA and CDR2 YSLEER. As regards this clonotype: No antigen is known for it.

Cells that were CD45RO-CCR7+CD27+CD95- constituted naive CD8+ T cells. The gene calls are TRBV4-3 and TRBJ1-1; checking the TCRdb D call of TRBD1 is not possible without DNA. This sequence originates from a human donor in good health. Some clones in this sample may be carry-over from other donors' samples. Sequenced material: naive CXCR3- CD8+ T cells from blood. Subset: CD45RO-CCR7+CD27+CD95- naive CD8+ T cells lacking CXCR3 (TNR3-). CDR3 protein: CASSVVKGEEAFF.